Listed here are 16 T cell receptor beta chains from one sample, sequenced in a study of spatial heterogeneity in lung cancer. The time point was: sample taken at primary tumor resection. These receptors' antigens are unknown. Each CDR3 protein is one row after TCRdb ran MiXCR on the 5' RACE reads. The sample shows roughly 7,700 distinct CDR3 sequences, 12% of them seen only once. General study findings and limits: The number of expanded tumor alpha and beta chains correlated with mutation number.

The source was lung tumor tissue, collected at surgery. These receptors all come from a male donor with early-stage non-small cell lung cancer.

In this sample, this clonotype turned up many times. The library was prepared for alpha chains; this beta chain is a stray read, so its frequency means little. The chain recombines TRBV6-5 with TRBJ1-6; D is unclear. The V gene's germline CDR1 is MNHEY and CDR2 SVGAGI. Trimming removed 5 bases from V and 0 bases from J, with 11 bases in between. The CDR3 has 16 amino acids. Here the CDR3 reads CASSPTPYSYNSPLHF. For the CDR3, the DNA is TGTGCCAGCAGTCCTACACCATACTCCTATAATTCACCCCTCCACTTT.

Comments on this clonotype: A library prepared for alpha chains yielded this beta chain as an off-target read; its size is of little meaning. This sequence joins TRBV6-2 or TRBV6-3 and TRBJ1-1; 7 bases fit TRBD1. Germline V gives CDR1 MNHEY, CDR2 SVGEGT. The trim removed 8 bases at V and 3 bases at J, leaving 9 bases unmatched. This CDR3 region has 14 residues. CDR3 sequence: CASSRTGAYTEAFF. The CDR3 DNA reads TGTGCCAGCTCACGAACAGGGGCTTACACTGAAGCTTTCTTT.

This clonotype was found many times. This beta chain is a stray sequence in a library constructed for alpha chains; its clone size is not meaningful. This chain joins TRBV13 and TRBJ1-2; no clear D. Germline lookup yields CDR1 PRHDT and CDR2 FYEKMQ (reference sequence). The CDR3 loop spans 13 amino acids. V was trimmed by 2 bases and J by 2 bases, leaving 6 bases between them. The DNA for the CDR3 is TGTGCCAGCAGCTTACAGGAAAACTATGGCTACACCTTC. Protein: CASSLQENYGYTF.

This clonotype was counted many times. This beta chain is off target for a library built for alpha chains, so its abundance means little. This sequence joins TRBV11-2 and TRBJ2-5, with unresolved D. The CDR3 contains 14 residues. Germline V gene data show CDR1 as SGHAT and CDR2 as FQNNGV. Trimming shortened V by 4 bases and J by 5 bases, and 14 bases separated the two germline ends. The CDR3 region is CASSSPLRVETQYF. The DNA for the CDR3 is TGTGCCAGCAGCTCCCCCCTCCGAGTGGAGACCCAGTACTTC.

This clonotype is classed as medium-sized. Being off target in a library aimed at alpha chains, this beta chain has a size of little meaning. The chain uses TRBV4-1 and TRBJ2-2; 7 bases match TRBD2. V trimming: 0 bases; J trimming: 0 bases; junction bases outside the gene matches: 4. The length of the CDR3 is 17 residues. CDR1 and CDR2 from the germline V gene are MGHRA and YSYEKL. The CDR3 here is CASSQETGGSNTGELFF. The CDR3 region has the DNA TGCGCCAGCAGCCAAGAGACGGGAGGCTCGAACACCGGGGAGCTGTTTTTT.

The sample holds many counts of this clonotype. The size of this beta chain means little, since it is a stray read in a library made for alpha chains. This chain joins TRBV20-1 and TRBJ1-4; D gene unclear. The V and J ends lost 2 bases and 8 bases respectively, with 3 bases between them. Germline values: CDR1 DFQATT, CDR2 SNEGSKA (reference sequence). The CDR3 has 10 residues. The CDR3 is CSARSEKLFF. CDR3 DNA sequence: TGCAGTGCTAGAAGCGAAAAACTGTTTTTT.

As regards this clonotype: This may stem from a read error, because a much larger clone lies one nucleotide away. As an off-target read in a library built for alpha chains, this beta chain has a frequency of little significance. V usage is TRBV27 and J usage is TRBJ1-6; a weak D match, TRBD1 (5 bases). CDR3 length: 17 amino acids. Between the trimmed V and J ends, which lost 1 base and 7 bases, there was a span of 17 bases. CDR1 MNHEY and CDR2 SMNVEV come from the germline V gene (reference sequence). This CDR3 is CASSLFGGDGWNSPLHF. The CDR3 bases are TGTGCCAGCAGTTTATTCGGGGGGGACGGGTGGAATTCACCCCTCCACTTT.

This clonotype was detected many times. As an off-target read in a library built for alpha chains, this beta chain has a frequency of little significance. The chain links TRBV5-1 to TRBJ2-2; 8 nucleotides match TRBD2. Germline V gene lookup returns CDR1 SGHRS and CDR2 YFSETQ. The V and J ends lost 3 bases and 5 bases, in that order; junction bases with no gene match: 15. The CDR3 runs to 18 residues. For the CDR3, the DNA is TGCGCCAGCAGCTCCCGAAGACGGGCGGGAGGAGGGACCGGGGAGCTGTTTTTT. Amino acids: CASSSRRRAGGGTGELFF.

This clonotype was seen at least ten times. This beta chain appears as a stray read in a library generated for alpha chains; its size is not informative. The rearrangement links TRBV10-3 to TRBJ2-5, with no clear D. The germline V gene encodes CDR1 ENHRY and CDR2 SYGVKD. The V and J ends lost 4 bases and 5 bases respectively, with 5 bases between them. The CDR3 is 11 residues long. CDR3 bases: TGTGCCATCAGTGTAGAGGAGACCCAGTACTTC. This codes for CAISVEETQYF.

This clonotype showed up many times. The library was built for alpha chains, so this beta chain is an off-target read and its size means little. V usage is TRBV6-5 and J usage is TRBJ1-2; TRBD1 matches 10 bases. The CDR3 totals 16 residues. After removal of 5 bases from V and 4 bases from J, the junction contained 10 bases not matched to a gene. Germline V CDR1 and CDR2: MNHEY, SVGAGI. CDR3 DNA: TGTGCCAGCAGTCACCGGGACAGGGGAATCGGCTATGGCTACACCTTC. This gives the protein CASSHRDRGIGYGYTF.

As for this clonotype: This beta chain is an off-target read within a library intended for alpha chains, so its frequency means little. This rearrangement joins TRBV6-6 to TRBJ1-6, with a weak D call TRBD1 (5 bases). Germline CDR1 reads MNHNY; CDR2 reads SVGAGI (reference sequence). V was cut by 4 bases and J by 5 bases, with 9 bases left in between. This CDR3 has 14 residues. This chain's CDR3 is CASSLGVDNSPLHF. The DNA of the CDR3 is TGTGCCAGCAGTTTAGGGGTGGATAATTCACCCCTCCACTTT.

By share of the sample, this clonotype is medium-sized. Because this beta chain is a stray read in a library intended to capture alpha chains, its abundance should not be given much weight. The chain joins TRBV12-3 or TRBV12-4 to TRBJ2-2; TRBD2 aligns across 14 bases. V shed 0 bases, J shed 1 base, and the junction held 4 bases outside the gene matches. The CDR3 length is 19 residues. The CDR3 spells CASSLALGLAGGNTGELFF. CDR3 DNA: TGTGCCAGCAGTTTAGCGCTTGGACTAGCGGGGGGGAACACCGGGGAGCTGTTTTTT.

A remark on this clonotype: This beta chain turned up in a library designed for alpha chains; as an off-target read, its abundance says little. This sequence joins TRBV6-5 and TRBJ2-2, with TRBD2 identical over 8 bases. V gave up 5 bases and J gave up 3 bases; unmatched junction bases: 8. Germline V gene lookup returns CDR1 MNHEY and CDR2 SVGAGI. CDR3 length equals 16 residues. CDR3 sequence: CASSRSGILDTGELFF. CDR3 nucleotides: TGTGCCAGCAGTCGTAGCGGGATATTGGACACCGGGGAGCTGTTTTTT.

This clonotype is termed medium-sized. This beta chain is a stray sequence in a library constructed for alpha chains; its clone size is not meaningful. The V and J genes are TRBV27 and TRBJ2-7; D uncertain. The CDR3 length is 13 residues. V shed 5 bases and J shed 2 bases, with 10 bases lying between them. CDR1 is MNHEY and CDR2 is SMNVEV in the germline V gene (reference sequence). CDR3 in amino acids: CASSPVDPYEQYF. CDR3 in DNA: TGTGCCAGCAGTCCGGTCGACCCCTACGAGCAGTACTTC.

This clonotype is deemed medium-sized. The size of this beta chain means little, since it is a stray read in a library made for alpha chains. V and J are TRBV7-2 and TRBJ1-2; a possible D gene is TRBD1 (6 bases). V was clipped by 0 bases and J by 2 bases, with 10 bases between them. CDR1 is SGHTA, CDR2 FQGNSA, per germline. CDR3 length: 15 amino acids. This CDR3 is CASSLAPGANYGYTF. The CDR3 DNA reads TGTGCCAGCAGCTTAGCCCCAGGGGCCAACTATGGCTACACCTTC.

This clonotype appeared many times. This beta chain is a stray read from a library made for alpha chains; its abundance is not meaningful. The chain combines TRBV12-3 or TRBV12-4 with TRBJ1-4; D remains unclear. This CDR3 is 14 amino acids long. The germline V and J ends were trimmed by 2 bases and 7 bases, with 11 bases remaining between them. The DNA for the CDR3 is TGTGCCAGCAGTTTAAGTGGGCGGAGTGAAAAACTGTTTTTT. This translates into CASSLSGRSEKLFF.